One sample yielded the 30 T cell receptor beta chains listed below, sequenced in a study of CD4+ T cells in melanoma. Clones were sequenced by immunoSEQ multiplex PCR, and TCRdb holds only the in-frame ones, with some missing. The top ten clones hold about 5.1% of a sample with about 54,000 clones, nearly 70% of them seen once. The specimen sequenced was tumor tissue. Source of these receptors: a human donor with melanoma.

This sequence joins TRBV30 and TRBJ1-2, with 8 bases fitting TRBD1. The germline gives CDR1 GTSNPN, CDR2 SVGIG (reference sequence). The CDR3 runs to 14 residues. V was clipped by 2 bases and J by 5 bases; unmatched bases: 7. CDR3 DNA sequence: TGTGCCTGGAGTCCAACGGGACAGGAGTATGGCTACACCTTC. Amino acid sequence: CAWSPTGQEYGYTF.

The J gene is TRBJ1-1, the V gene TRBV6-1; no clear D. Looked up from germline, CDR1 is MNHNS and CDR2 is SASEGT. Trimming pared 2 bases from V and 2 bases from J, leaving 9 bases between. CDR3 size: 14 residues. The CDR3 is CASSEQAINTEAFF. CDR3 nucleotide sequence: TGTGCCAGCAGTGAACAGGCGATCAACACTGAAGCTTTCTTT.

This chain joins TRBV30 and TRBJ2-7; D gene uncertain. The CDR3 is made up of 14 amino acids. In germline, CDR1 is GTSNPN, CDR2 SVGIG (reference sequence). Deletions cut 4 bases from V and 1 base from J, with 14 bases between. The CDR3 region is CAWNLNLHSYEQYF. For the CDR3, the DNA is TGTGCCTGGAACCTAAATCTCCATTCCTACGAGCAGTACTTC. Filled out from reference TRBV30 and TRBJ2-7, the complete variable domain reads SQTIHQWPATLVQPVGSPLSLECTVEGTSNPNLYWYRQAAGRGLQLLFYSVGIGQISSEVPQNLSASRPQDRQFILSSKKLLLSDSGFYLCAWNLNLHSYEQYFGPGTRLTVT.

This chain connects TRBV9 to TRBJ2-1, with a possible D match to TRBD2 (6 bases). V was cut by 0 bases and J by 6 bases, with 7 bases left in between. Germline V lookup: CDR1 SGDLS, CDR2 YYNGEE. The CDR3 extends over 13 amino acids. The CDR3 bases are TGTGCCAGCAGCGTAGGGGACTTCAATGAGCAGTTCTTC. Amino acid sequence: CASSVGDFNEQFF.

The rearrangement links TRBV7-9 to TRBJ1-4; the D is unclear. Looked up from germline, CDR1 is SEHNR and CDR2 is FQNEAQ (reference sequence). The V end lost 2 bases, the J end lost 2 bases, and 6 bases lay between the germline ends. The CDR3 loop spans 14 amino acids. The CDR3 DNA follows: TGTGCCAGCAGCTTATTGGGGACTAATGAAAAACTGTTTTTT. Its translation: CASSLLGTNEKLFF. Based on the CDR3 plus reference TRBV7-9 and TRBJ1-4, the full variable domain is DTGVSQNPRHKITKRGQNVTFRCDPISEHNRLYWYRQTLGQGPEFLTYFQNEAQLEKSRLLSDRFSAERPKGSFSTLEIQRTEQGDSAMYLCASSLLGTNEKLFFGSGTQLSVL.

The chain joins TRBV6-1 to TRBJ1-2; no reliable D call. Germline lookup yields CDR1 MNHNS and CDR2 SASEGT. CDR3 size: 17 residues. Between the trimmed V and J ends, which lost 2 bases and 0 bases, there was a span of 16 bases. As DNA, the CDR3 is TGTGCCAGCAGTGAAAAAAGGAGGGCAGGATCTAACTATGGCTACACCTTC. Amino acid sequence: CASSEKRRAGSNYGYTF.

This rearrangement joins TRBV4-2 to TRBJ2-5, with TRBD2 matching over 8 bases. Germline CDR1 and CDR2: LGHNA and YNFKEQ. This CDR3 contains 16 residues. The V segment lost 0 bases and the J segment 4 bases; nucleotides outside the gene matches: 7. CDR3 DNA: TGTGCCAGCAGCCAAGATCCTAGAGCGGGGGCAGAGACCCAGTACTTC. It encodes CASSQDPRAGAETQYF.

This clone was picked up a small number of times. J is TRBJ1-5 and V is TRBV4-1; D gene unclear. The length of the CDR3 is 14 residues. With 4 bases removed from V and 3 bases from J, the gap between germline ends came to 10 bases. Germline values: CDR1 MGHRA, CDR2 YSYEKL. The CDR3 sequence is CASSPGPDNQPQHF. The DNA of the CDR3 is TGCGCCAGCAGCCCCGGGCCTGACAATCAGCCCCAGCATTTT.

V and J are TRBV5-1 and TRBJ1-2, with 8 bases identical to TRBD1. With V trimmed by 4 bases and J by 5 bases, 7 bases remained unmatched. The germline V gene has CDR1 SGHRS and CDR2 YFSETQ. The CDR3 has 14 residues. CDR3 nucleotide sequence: TGCGCCAGCAGCCCAGGACAGGGTGGGTATGGCTACACCTTC. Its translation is CASSPGQGGYGYTF.

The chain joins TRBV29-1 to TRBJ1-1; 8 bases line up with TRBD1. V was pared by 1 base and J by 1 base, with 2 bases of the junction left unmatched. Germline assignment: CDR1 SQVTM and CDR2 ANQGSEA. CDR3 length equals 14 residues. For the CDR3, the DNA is TGCAGCGTTGAAGTGACAGGGGCGAACACTGAAGCTTTCTTT. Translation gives CSVEVTGANTEAFF.

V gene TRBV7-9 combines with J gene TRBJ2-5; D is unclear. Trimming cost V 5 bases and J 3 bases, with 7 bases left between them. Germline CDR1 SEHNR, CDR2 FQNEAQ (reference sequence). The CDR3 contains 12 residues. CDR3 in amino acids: CASSPLKETQYF. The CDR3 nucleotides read TGTGCCAGCAGCCCATTGAAAGAGACCCAGTACTTC.

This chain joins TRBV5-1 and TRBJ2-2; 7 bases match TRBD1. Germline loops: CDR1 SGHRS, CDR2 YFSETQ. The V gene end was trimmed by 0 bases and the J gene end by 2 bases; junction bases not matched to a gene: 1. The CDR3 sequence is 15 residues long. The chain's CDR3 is CASSLGQGNTGELFF. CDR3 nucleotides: TGCGCCAGCAGCTTGGGACAGGGTAACACCGGGGAGCTGTTTTTT.

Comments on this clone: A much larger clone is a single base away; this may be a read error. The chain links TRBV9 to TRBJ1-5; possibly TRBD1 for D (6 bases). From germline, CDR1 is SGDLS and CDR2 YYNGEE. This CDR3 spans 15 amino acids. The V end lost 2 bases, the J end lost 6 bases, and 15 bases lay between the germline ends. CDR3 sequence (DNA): TGTGCCAGCAGCGTCGGGTGGGGGGCTGGTCAGCCCCAGCATTTT. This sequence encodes CASSVGWGAGQPQHF.

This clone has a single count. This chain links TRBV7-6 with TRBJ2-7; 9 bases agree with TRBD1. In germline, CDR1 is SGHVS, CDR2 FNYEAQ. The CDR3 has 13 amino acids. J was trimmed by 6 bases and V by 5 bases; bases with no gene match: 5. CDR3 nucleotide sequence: TGTGCCAGCAGCCCACCGGGACAGGGCGAGCAGTACTTC. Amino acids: CASSPPGQGEQYF.

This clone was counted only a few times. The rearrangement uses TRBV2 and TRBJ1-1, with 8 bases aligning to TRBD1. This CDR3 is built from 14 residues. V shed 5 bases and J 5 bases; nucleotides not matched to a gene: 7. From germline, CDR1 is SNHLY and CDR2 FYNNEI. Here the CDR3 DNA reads TGTGCCAGCAGTTTCGGACAGGGTATAACTGAAGCTTTCTTT. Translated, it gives CASSFGQGITEAFF.

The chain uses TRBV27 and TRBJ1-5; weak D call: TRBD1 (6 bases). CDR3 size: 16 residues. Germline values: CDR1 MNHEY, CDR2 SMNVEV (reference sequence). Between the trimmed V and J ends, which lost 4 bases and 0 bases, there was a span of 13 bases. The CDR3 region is CASSYRAPGSNQPQHF. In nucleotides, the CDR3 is TGTGCCAGCAGTTACAGGGCGCCGGGTAGCAATCAGCCCCAGCATTTT.

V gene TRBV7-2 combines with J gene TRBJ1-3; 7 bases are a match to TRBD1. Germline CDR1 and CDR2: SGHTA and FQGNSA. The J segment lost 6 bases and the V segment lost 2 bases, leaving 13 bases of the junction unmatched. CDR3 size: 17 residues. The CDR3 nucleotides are TGTGCCAGCAGCTTACTGCCGGGGACAGCTAAGAAAAACACCATATATTTT. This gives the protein CASSLLPGTAKKNTIYF.

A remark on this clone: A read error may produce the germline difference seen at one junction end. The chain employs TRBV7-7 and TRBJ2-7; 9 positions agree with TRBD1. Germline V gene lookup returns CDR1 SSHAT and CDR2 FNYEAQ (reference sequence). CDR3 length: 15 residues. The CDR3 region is CASSLGTGRTYEQYF. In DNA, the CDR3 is TGTGCTAGCAGCTTGGGGACAGGGAGGACTTACGAGCAGTACTTC.

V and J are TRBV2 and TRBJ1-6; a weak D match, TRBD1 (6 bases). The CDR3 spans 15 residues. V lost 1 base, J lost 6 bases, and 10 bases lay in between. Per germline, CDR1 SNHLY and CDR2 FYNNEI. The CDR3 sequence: CASSEERGTNSPLHF. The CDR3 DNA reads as TGTGCCAGCAGTGAAGAAAGGGGGACTAATTCACCCCTCCACTTT.

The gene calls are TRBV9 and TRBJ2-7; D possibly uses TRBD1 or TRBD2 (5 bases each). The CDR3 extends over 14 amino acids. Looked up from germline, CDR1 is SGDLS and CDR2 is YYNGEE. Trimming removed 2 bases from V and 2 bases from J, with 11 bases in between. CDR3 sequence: CASSVGVGAYEQYF. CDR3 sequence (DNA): TGTGCCAGCAGCGTGGGGGTTGGGGCCTACGAGCAGTACTTC.

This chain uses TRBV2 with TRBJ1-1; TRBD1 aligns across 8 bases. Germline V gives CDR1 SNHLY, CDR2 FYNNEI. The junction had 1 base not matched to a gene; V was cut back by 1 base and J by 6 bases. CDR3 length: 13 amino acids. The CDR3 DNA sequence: TGTGCCAGCAGTGAAGGGACAGGGTCTGAAGCTTTCTTT. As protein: CASSEGTGSEAFF.

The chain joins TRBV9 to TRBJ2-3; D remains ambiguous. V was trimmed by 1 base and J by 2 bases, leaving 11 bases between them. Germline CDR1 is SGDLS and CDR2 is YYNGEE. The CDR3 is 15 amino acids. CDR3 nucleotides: TGTGCCAGCAGCGTAACAAATCGATACACAGATACGCAGTATTTT. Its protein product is CASSVTNRYTDTQYF.

The CDR3 DNA sequence: TGTGCCAGCAGTGACTCGACAGATGGAGATACGCAGTATTTT. This sequence encodes CASSDSTDGDTQYF. V gene TRBV6-4 combines with J gene TRBJ2-3; D possibly corresponds to TRBD1 (5 bases). Trimming removed 0 bases from V and 5 bases from J, with 9 bases in between. CDR1 is MRHNA, CDR2 SNTAGT, per germline. This CDR3 has 14 amino acids.

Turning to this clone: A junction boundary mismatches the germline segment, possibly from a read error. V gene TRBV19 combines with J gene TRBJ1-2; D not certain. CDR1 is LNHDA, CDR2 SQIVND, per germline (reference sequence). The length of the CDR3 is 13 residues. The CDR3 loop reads CASSVDGSYGYTF. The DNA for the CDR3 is TGTGCCAGTAGTGTAGACGGGTCCTATGGCTACACCTTC.

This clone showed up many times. The CDR3 DNA sequence: TGTGCCAGTAGCTGGACTAGCGGGGGGTCAGATACGCAGTATTTT. Translating gives CASSWTSGGSDTQYF. The chain carries TRBV19 and TRBJ2-3; the match to TRBD2 covers 14 bases. Germline loops: CDR1 LNHDA, CDR2 SQIVND (reference sequence). The CDR3 is 15 residues long. V was clipped by 6 bases and J by 4 bases; unmatched bases: 3.

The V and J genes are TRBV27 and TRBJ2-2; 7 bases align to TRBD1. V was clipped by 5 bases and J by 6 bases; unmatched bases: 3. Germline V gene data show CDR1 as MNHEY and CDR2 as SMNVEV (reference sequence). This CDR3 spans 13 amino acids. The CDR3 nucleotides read TGTGCCAGCAGTCAGCAGGGGGCCGGGGAGCTGTTTTTT. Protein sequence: CASSQQGAGELFF.

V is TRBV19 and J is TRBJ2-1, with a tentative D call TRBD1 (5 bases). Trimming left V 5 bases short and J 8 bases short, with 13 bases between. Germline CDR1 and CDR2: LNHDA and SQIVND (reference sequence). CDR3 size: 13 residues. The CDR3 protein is CASSLQGIHEQFF. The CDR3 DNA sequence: TGTGCCAGTAGTCTCCAGGGAATCCATGAGCAGTTCTTC. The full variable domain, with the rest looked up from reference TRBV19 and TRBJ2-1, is DGGITQSPKYLFRKEGQNVTLSCEQNLNHDAMYWYRQDPGQGLRLIYYSQIVNDFQKGDIAEGYSVSREKKESFPLTVTSAQKNPTAFYLCASSLQGIHEQFFGPGTRLTVL.

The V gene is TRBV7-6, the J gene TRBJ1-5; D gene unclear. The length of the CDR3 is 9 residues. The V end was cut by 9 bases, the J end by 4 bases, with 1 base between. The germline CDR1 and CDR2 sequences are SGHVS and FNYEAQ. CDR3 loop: CARNQPQHF. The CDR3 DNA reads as TGTGCCAGGAATCAGCCCCAGCATTTT.

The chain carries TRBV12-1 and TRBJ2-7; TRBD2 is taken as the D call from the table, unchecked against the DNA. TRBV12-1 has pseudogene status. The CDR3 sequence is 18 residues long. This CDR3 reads CASSFFPTAGGRTYEQYF. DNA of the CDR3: TGTGCCAGCAGCTTTTTTCCAACTGCGGGGGGCCGAACCTACGAGCAGTACTTC.

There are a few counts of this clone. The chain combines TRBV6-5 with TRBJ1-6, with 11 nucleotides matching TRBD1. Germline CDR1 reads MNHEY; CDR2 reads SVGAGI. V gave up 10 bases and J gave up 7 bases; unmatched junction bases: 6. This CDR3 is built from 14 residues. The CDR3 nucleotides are TGTGCCACCGCGGACAGGGGGCACAATTCACCCCTCCACTTT. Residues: CATADRGHNSPLHF.